These 12 T cell receptor beta chains share one sample of origin, sequenced in a study of CD8+ T cells in alopecia areata. Treatment described: oral pan-JAK inhibitor, 5-10 mg twice daily. Reverse transcription of extracted RNA yielded cDNA, which provided the sequencing template. Sequencing used immunoSEQ multiplex PCR; TCRdb keeps in-frame clones, though not all of them. Found here are about 200,000 clones, about two fifths of them singletons; the top ten hold just under 0.5%. The specimen comprised CD4+ T cells sorted from blood, sampled between weeks 30 and 35, from a patient treated with tofacitinib. These TCRs come from a human donor with alopecia areata.

This clone was counted between two and nine times. V usage is TRBV4-2 and J usage is TRBJ1-5; TRBD1 might be the D (5 bases). Per germline, CDR1 LGHNA and CDR2 YNFKEQ. Deletions cut 0 bases from V and 11 bases from J, with 14 bases between. The CDR3 spans 14 residues. The CDR3 coding sequence is TGTGCCAGCAGCCAAGATTGGAGAGGGACCTCCCAGCATTTT. Its translation: CASSQDWRGTSQHF.

This chain links TRBV30 with TRBJ2-7; no firm D call. Germline assignment: CDR1 GTSNPN and CDR2 SVGIG (reference sequence). V lost 0 bases and J 6 bases, leaving 9 bases between the germline ends. This CDR3 comprises 12 residues. For the CDR3, the DNA is TGTGCCTGGAGTGTAATCGGCGGCGAGCAGTACTTC. It specifies CAWSVIGGEQYF.

This clone was seen a few times. This chain joins TRBV30 and TRBJ2-7; the match to TRBD2 covers 12 bases. The CDR3 consists of 15 residues. Germline CDR1 is GTSNPN and CDR2 is SVGIG (reference sequence). The V gene end was trimmed by 5 bases and the J gene end by 0 bases; junction bases not matched to a gene: 5. Written as DNA, the CDR3 is TGTGCCTGGGGGCAGACTAGCGGGGGCTCCTACGAGCAGTACTTC. It specifies CAWGQTSGGSYEQYF.

The J gene is TRBJ1-1, the V gene TRBV4-1; 7 bases are a match to TRBD1. CDR1 is MGHRA and CDR2 is YSYEKL in the germline V gene. V trimming: 3 bases; J trimming: 2 bases; junction bases outside the gene matches: 6. The CDR3 runs 15 residues. The CDR3 protein is CASSHPTGANTEAFF. The CDR3 nucleotides are TGCGCCAGCAGCCACCCCACAGGGGCCAACACTGAAGCTTTCTTT.

The chain carries TRBV30 and TRBJ1-1, with D possibly being TRBD1 (6 bases). Per germline, CDR1 GTSNPN and CDR2 SVGIG (reference sequence). With 0 bases removed from V and 0 bases from J, the gap between germline ends came to 11 bases. There are 15 residues in the CDR3. CDR3 sequence reads: CAWSVRGTMNTEAFF. The CDR3 nucleotides read TGTGCCTGGAGTGTCAGGGGAACTATGAACACTGAAGCTTTCTTT.

This clone was recorded once. Since a much larger clone is just one base distant, this may be a read error. The CDR3 protein is CASGTGTNTEAFF. The CDR3 region has the DNA TGTGCCAGCGGGACAGGGACGAACACTGAAGCTTTCTTT. The chain couples TRBV6-5 to TRBJ1-1; 9 bases are a match to TRBD1. The V and J ends lost 8 bases and 1 base, in that order; junction bases with no gene match: 2. Per the germline V gene, CDR1 is MNHEY and CDR2 is SVGAGI. The CDR3 runs to 13 residues.

The sample holds a few counts of this clone. V and J are TRBV25-1 and TRBJ1-1; tentative D call: TRBD1 (6 bases). The length of the CDR3 is 14 residues. V was clipped by 6 bases and J by 2 bases, with 13 bases between them. The germline CDR1 and CDR2 sequences are MGHDK and SYGVNS. CDR3 amino acids: CASSEGTFNTEAFF. Written as DNA, the CDR3 is TGTGCCAGCAGCGAGGGGACATTTAACACTGAAGCTTTCTTT.

This clone was found a few times. The rearrangement joins TRBV29-1 to TRBJ2-5; D call uncertain. Looked up from germline, CDR1 is SQVTM and CDR2 is ANQGSEA. Trimming left V 5 bases short and J 0 bases short, with 16 bases between. The CDR3 runs 15 residues. The CDR3 reads CSVQPTALNQETQYF. The CDR3 DNA reads as TGCAGCGTTCAGCCTACAGCGTTGAACCAAGAGACCCAGTACTTC.

Here the CDR3 DNA reads TGTGCCAGCAGCTTGGTCGCCAGCCTGACCTACGAGCAGTACTTC. It specifies CASSLVASLTYEQYF. This sequence joins TRBV5-6 and TRBJ2-7, with unresolved D. This CDR3 has 15 amino acids. Germline CDR1 SGHDT, CDR2 YYEEEE. The ends were cut back, 0 bases at V and 2 bases at J, with 12 bases in the middle. Drawing the rest from reference TRBV5-6 and TRBJ2-7, the complete variable domain is DAGVTQSPTHLIKTRGQQVTLRCSPKSGHDTVSWYQQALGQGPQFIFQYYEEEERQRGNFPDRFSGHQFPNYSSELNVNALLLGDSALYLCASSLVASLTYEQYFGPGTRLTVT.

This chain uses TRBV29-1 with TRBJ2-7; D call uncertain. V gave up 7 bases and J gave up 1 base, with 11 bases separating them. There are 12 residues in the CDR3. Germline CDR1 and CDR2: SQVTM and ANQGSEA. The CDR3 here is CSAKLGSYEQYF. Here the CDR3 DNA reads TGCAGCGCCAAATTAGGGTCCTACGAGCAGTACTTC.

This chain uses TRBV30 with TRBJ2-3; 9 bases match TRBD1. The CDR3 spans 13 residues. From germline, CDR1 is GTSNPN and CDR2 SVGIG (reference sequence). V lost 4 bases, J lost 4 bases, and 3 bases stayed unmatched. CDR3 in amino acids: CAWTRDRADTQYF. CDR3 nucleotide sequence: TGTGCCTGGACCAGGGACAGGGCAGATACGCAGTATTTT.

The table lists this clone with a few counts. Other DNA sequences within the sample encode an identical CDR3. The chain combines TRBV30 with TRBJ2-7; D perhaps matches TRBD2 (5 bases). Between the trimmed V and J ends, which lost 0 bases and 1 base, there was a span of 10 bases. The CDR3 is 14 amino acids. The germline V gene has CDR1 GTSNPN and CDR2 SVGIG (reference sequence). The CDR3 region is CAWSVGGPSYEQYF. For the CDR3, the DNA is TGTGCCTGGAGTGTAGGAGGCCCTTCCTACGAGCAGTACTTC.